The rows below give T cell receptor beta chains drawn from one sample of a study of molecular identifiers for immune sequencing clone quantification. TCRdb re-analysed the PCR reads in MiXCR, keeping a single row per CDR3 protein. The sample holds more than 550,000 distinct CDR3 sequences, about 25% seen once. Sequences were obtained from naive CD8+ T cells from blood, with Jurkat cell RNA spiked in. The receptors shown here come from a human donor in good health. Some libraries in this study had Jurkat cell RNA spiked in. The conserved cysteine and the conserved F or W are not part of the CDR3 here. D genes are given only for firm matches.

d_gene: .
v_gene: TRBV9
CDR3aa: ASSVGGAHYGYT

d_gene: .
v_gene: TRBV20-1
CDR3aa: SARGQLSSYEQY

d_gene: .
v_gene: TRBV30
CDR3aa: AWSQGYYNEQL

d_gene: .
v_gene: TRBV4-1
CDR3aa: ASSQDPAVGYGYT

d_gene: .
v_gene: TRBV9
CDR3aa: ASSNDRSEATQY

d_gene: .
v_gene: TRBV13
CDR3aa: ASSLGGLISYEQY

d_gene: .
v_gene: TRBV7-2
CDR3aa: ASSLASGANYGYT

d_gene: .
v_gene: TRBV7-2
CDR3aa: ASSPPPGTEAF

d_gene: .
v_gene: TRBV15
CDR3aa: ATGGAILNQPQH

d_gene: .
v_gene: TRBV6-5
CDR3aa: ASNPGGRLVYTQY

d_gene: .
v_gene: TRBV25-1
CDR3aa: ASSELGVGETQY

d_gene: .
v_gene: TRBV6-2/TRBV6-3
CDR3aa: ASSAVHYNEQF

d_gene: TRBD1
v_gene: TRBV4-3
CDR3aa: ASSLGQGRSNEQF